These 16 T cell receptor beta chains share one sample of origin, sequenced in a study of regulatory T cells in long-lasting Graves disease. Building the TCR beta libraries relied on iRepertoire HTBI primers, and CDR3 regions underwent Arm-PCR. In TCRdb, the multiplex PCR reads were re-called with MiXCR into one record per CDR3 protein. This table has about 430,000 distinct CDR3 sequences, about 15% appearing once. Time point meaning: newly diagnosed GD, antithyroid drugs for less than 3 months. PBMC RNA served as the TCR library source. The sample also formed part of further work on T cells in Graves' hyperthyroidism and ophthalmopathy.

This sample comprised peripheral blood mononuclear cells (PBMCs), obtained at new diagnosis, from a patient treated with antithyroid drugs. The origin of the receptors is a woman between 40 and 55 years old with Graves disease.

On this clonotype itself: This may be a read error: a much more frequent sequence differs by one nucleotide. V usage is TRBV15 and J usage is TRBJ2-5, with D uncertain. Germline V lookup: CDR1 LNHNV, CDR2 YYDKDF (reference sequence). This CDR3 contains 15 residues. This CDR3 is CATSRDRTSQEAQYF. The CDR3 DNA reads as TGTGCCACCAGCAGAGACCGTACTTCTCAAGAGGCCCAGTACTTC.

In this sample, this clonotype turned up many times. V is TRBV3-1 and J is TRBJ2-1; possibly TRBD2 for D (6 bases). The CDR3 has 15 amino acids. Germline V gene data show CDR1 as LGHDT and CDR2 as YNNKEL (reference sequence). The V end lost 0 bases, the J end lost 4 bases, and 10 bases lay between the germline ends. CDR3 DNA: TGTGCCAGCAGCCAAGATTGGAGGGAATACAATGAGCAGTTCTTC. It codes for CASSQDWREYNEQFF.

This clonotype has a count of ten or more. The rearrangement links TRBV27 to TRBJ2-1; the D gene is possibly TRBD2 (5 bases). The CDR3 sequence is 14 residues long. The germline V gene encodes CDR1 MNHEY and CDR2 SMNVEV (reference sequence). Trimming took off 3 bases at V and 8 bases at J, with 14 bases between the two ends. CDR3 sequence: CASSFSGSSYEQFF. Here the CDR3 DNA reads TGTGCCAGCAGTTTCTCTGGGAGTTCGTATGAGCAGTTCTTC.

This chain uses TRBV19 with TRBJ2-7; TRBD1 agrees at 7 bases. The CDR3 is 14 amino acids. Germline CDR1 is LNHDA and CDR2 is SQIVND (reference sequence). V was pared by 2 bases and J by 3 bases, with 4 bases of the junction left unmatched. DNA for the CDR3: TGTGCCAGTAGTATATTGGGACAGAGCTACGAGCAGTACTTC. It codes for CASSILGQSYEQYF.

This clonotype was picked up many times. V gene TRBV12-3 or TRBV12-4 combines with J gene TRBJ2-2; 9 nucleotides align to TRBD1. The length of the CDR3 is 16 residues. The ends lost 7 bases at V and 3 bases at J; junction bases unmatched: 9. The CDR3 loop is CASTLTGGYDTGELFF. CDR3 DNA sequence: TGTGCCAGCACCCTGACAGGGGGTTATGACACCGGGGAGCTGTTTTTT.

Points on this clonotype: An end of the junction does not agree with germline; a read error may underlie this. The gene calls are TRBV19 and TRBJ1-1; D might be TRBD1 (6 bases). The CDR3 spans 13 residues. The germline V gene encodes CDR1 LNHDA and CDR2 SQIVND (reference sequence). The CDR3 DNA reads as TGTGCCACCCAACAGGGCTTGAACGCTGAAGCTTTCTTT. Translating gives CATQQGLNAEAFF. Filled out from reference TRBV19 and TRBJ1-1, the complete variable domain reads DGGITQSPKYLFRKEGQNVTLSCEQNLNHDAMYWYRQDPGQGLRLIYYSQIVNDFQKGDIAEGYSVSREKKESFPLTVTSAQKNPTAFYLCATQQGLNAEAFFGQGTRLTVV.

This clonotype was recorded many times. The chain couples TRBV7-3 to TRBJ2-1; D ambiguous. The germline V gene has CDR1 SGHTA and CDR2 FQGTGA. Trimming took off 5 bases at V and 2 bases at J, with 16 bases between the two ends. The CDR3 is made up of 16 amino acids. CDR3 sequence: CASSPIAGATYNEQFF. CDR3 sequence (DNA): TGTGCCAGCAGCCCCATAGCTGGCGCCACCTACAATGAGCAGTTCTTC. Looking up the rest from reference TRBV7-3 and TRBJ2-1 gives the full variable domain: GAGVSQTPSNKVTEKGKYVELRCDPISGHTALYWYRQSLGQGPEFLIYFQGTGAADDSGLPNDRFFAVRPEGSVSTLKIQRTERGDSAVYLCASSPIAGATYNEQFFGPGTRLTVL.

This clonotype was counted at least ten times. This chain connects TRBV27 to TRBJ1-1; the D gene is possibly TRBD1 (6 bases). CDR1 and CDR2 (germline): MNHEY, SMNVEV (reference sequence). The CDR3 runs 16 residues. Trimming shortened V by 2 bases and J by 1 base, and 14 bases separated the two germline ends. The CDR3 sequence: CASSLVAGDWNTEAFF. CDR3 DNA: TGTGCCAGCAGTTTAGTGGCAGGGGACTGGAACACTGAAGCTTTCTTT.

This clonotype came up many times. This rearrangement joins TRBV2 to TRBJ2-1, with 7 bases aligning to TRBD2. The CDR3 runs to 16 residues. Trimming cost V 8 bases and J 3 bases; bases outside gene matches: 13. The germline gives CDR1 SNHLY, CDR2 FYNNEI. In nucleotides, the CDR3 is TGTGCCAGCGCCGTCGAGGGACTAAATCACTACAATGAGCAGTTCTTC. Its protein product is CASAVEGLNHYNEQFF.

This clonotype was found many times. This sequence joins TRBV20-1 and TRBJ2-1, with 10 bases lining up with TRBD2. The CDR3 covers 16 residues. The germline CDR1 and CDR2 sequences are DFQATT and SNEGSKA (reference sequence). Losses at the gene ends were 2 bases for V and 0 bases for J; bases not matched to a gene: 4. This CDR3 reads CSARIPSGSSYNEQFF. CDR3 DNA sequence: TGCAGTGCTAGAATTCCTAGCGGGAGCTCCTACAATGAGCAGTTCTTC.

In this sample, this clonotype turned up a few times. The chain links TRBV18 to TRBJ2-4, with D uncertain. This CDR3 has 16 residues. Trimming cost V 1 base and J 1 base, with 11 bases left between them. Germline V gene lookup returns CDR1 KGHSH and CDR2 LQKENI. The CDR3 DNA is TGTGCCAGCTCACCACAGGCCCCCGGGGCCAAAAACATTCAGTACTTC. It yields the protein CASSPQAPGAKNIQYF.

This clonotype came up many times. The rearrangement uses TRBV20-1 and TRBJ1-2; 8 nucleotides line up with TRBD1. Trimming cost V 6 bases and J 2 bases; bases outside gene matches: 5. The CDR3 contains 13 residues. In germline, CDR1 is DFQATT, CDR2 SNEGSKA (reference sequence). CDR3: CSAGTGRNYGYTF. CDR3 bases: TGCAGTGCCGGGACAGGCCGAAACTATGGCTACACCTTC.

This clonotype came up many times. The J gene is TRBJ2-2, the V gene TRBV4-2; D ambiguous. The length of the CDR3 is 11 residues. The V end was cut by 3 bases, the J end by 7 bases, with 3 bases between. Per germline, CDR1 LGHNA and CDR2 YNFKEQ. CDR3 region: CASSHGGELFF. The CDR3 coding sequence is TGTGCCAGCAGCCATGGCGGGGAGCTGTTTTTT.

This clonotype has just a few counts. The chain couples TRBV6-2 or TRBV6-3 to TRBJ2-1; 10 bases fit TRBD2. The length of the CDR3 is 17 residues. Germline trimming cut 2 bases from V and 2 bases from J; bases unmatched to any gene: 6. CDR1 MNHEY and CDR2 SVGEGT come from the germline V gene. CDR3 nucleotides: TGTGCCAGCAGTTACCTCCCAGGACTAGCGGCCTACAATGAGCAGTTCTTC. It yields the protein CASSYLPGLAAYNEQFF.

The chain links TRBV5-4 to TRBJ2-6; a weak D match, TRBD2 (7 bases). Trimming shortened V by 7 bases and J by 0 bases, and 23 bases separated the two germline ends. Germline lookup yields CDR1 SGHNT and CDR2 YYREEE (reference sequence). The CDR3 contains 19 residues. CDR3 amino acids: CASQGAEGGLSSGANVLTF. The CDR3 DNA is TGTGCCAGCCAAGGGGCTGAGGGGGGACTAAGCTCTGGGGCCAACGTCCTGACTTTC.

The sample holds many counts of this clonotype. The chain carries TRBV11-2 and TRBJ2-7; D may match TRBD1 or TRBD2 (5 bases each). Germline CDR1 reads SGHAT; CDR2 reads FQNNGV. The ends were cut back, 5 bases at V and 4 bases at J, with 18 bases in the middle. CDR3 size: 15 residues. Written as DNA, the CDR3 is TGTGCCAGCAGCGGCAACCCGGGACCCAAGTACGAGCAGTACTTC. Its translation is CASSGNPGPKYEQYF.